This passage covers 30 T cell receptor beta chains from one sample sequenced in a study of blood T cell repertoires in COVID-19 (dated by TCRdb to the early 2020s). Library preparation used the immunoSEQ multiplex PCR assay. The table comes from immuneACCESS by way of TCRdb, which keeps in-frame sequences with V and J called. Part of the clones is missing from these tables; in studies checked, under half for an unresolved V gene and the rest for unknown reasons. This sample is represented by 150,000 or so clones; around 80% of them were singletons. The ten largest clones capture around 13% of the sample. Sample: PBMCs or T cells enriched from blood (not recorded which). Receptors originate from a woman aged 55-69 years who had recovered from COVID-19.

CDR3 in DNA: TGTGCCACCAGCGGAGGACATCCCTACGAGCAGTACTTC. As protein: CATSGGHPYEQYF. This chain joins TRBV15 and TRBJ2-7; D assignment may be TRBD1 or TRBD2 (5 bases each). The germline gives CDR1 LNHNV, CDR2 YYDKDF (reference sequence). V was pared by 5 bases and J by 2 bases, with 10 bases between. The CDR3 length is 13 residues.

This chain uses TRBV27 with TRBJ2-6, with 7 bases identical to TRBD1. The CDR3 is 17 amino acids. The trim removed 6 bases at V and 0 bases at J, leaving 8 bases unmatched. Germline V CDR1 and CDR2: MNHEY, SMNVEV (reference sequence). The CDR3 spells CASRARGPPSGANVLTF. The CDR3 DNA reads as TGTGCCAGCAGAGCAAGGGGGCCGCCCTCTGGGGCCAACGTCCTGACTTTC.

This clone has a handful of counts. The chain links TRBV15 to TRBJ1-1, with D perhaps matching TRBD1 (5 bases). CDR3 length: 14 amino acids. V was clipped by 1 base and J by 4 bases, with 10 bases between them. The V gene's germline CDR1 is LNHNV and CDR2 YYDKDF (reference sequence). The CDR3 is CATSRAPRVTEAFF. In nucleotides, the CDR3 is TGTGCCACCAGCAGAGCTCCCAGGGTCACTGAAGCTTTCTTT.

The gene calls are TRBV19 and TRBJ2-3; possible D gene TRBD1, 5 bases. Germline V gives CDR1 LNHDA, CDR2 SQIVND (reference sequence). This CDR3 has 13 residues. V shed 7 bases and J shed 0 bases, with 8 bases lying between them. The CDR3 spells CASKGVSTDTQYF. In DNA, the CDR3 is TGTGCCAGTAAAGGGGTGAGCACAGATACGCAGTATTTT.

The V gene is TRBV9, the J gene TRBJ2-5, with 8 bases fitting TRBD1. The CDR3 has 15 residues. The junction had 6 bases not matched to a gene; V was cut back by 0 bases and J by 5 bases. The germline gives CDR1 SGDLS, CDR2 YYNGEE. Here the CDR3 DNA reads TGTGCCAGCAGCGTAGATCCAGGGGGCATGGAGACCCAGTACTTC. It encodes CASSVDPGGMETQYF. The full variable domain, completed using reference TRBV9 and TRBJ2-5, is DSGVTQTPKHLITATGQRVTLRCSPRSGDLSVYWYQQSLDQGLQFLIQYYNGEERAKGNILERFSAQQFPDLHSELNLSSLELGDSALYFCASSVDPGGMETQYFGPGTRLLVL.

V gene TRBV18 combines with J gene TRBJ2-5, with 7 bases fitting TRBD1. With 3 bases clipped from V and 3 bases from J, the junction kept 1 base outside the gene matches. CDR1 KGHSH and CDR2 LQKENI come from the germline V gene. The CDR3 contains 13 residues. CDR3 sequence (DNA): TGTGCCAGCTCACCTGGGACAGAAGAGACCCAGTACTTC. It is translated as CASSPGTEETQYF.

The chain carries TRBV29-1 and TRBJ1-1; D is unresolved. Trimming left V 4 bases short and J 1 base short, with 10 bases between. CDR1 and CDR2 (germline): SQVTM, ANQGSEA. This CDR3 is 13 amino acids long. As DNA, the CDR3 is TGCAGCGTTGGGCGGGGAACGAACACTGAAGCTTTCTTT. This codes for CSVGRGTNTEAFF.

The chain links TRBV18 to TRBJ1-6; no definite D call. The CDR3 consists of 15 residues. Germline assignment: CDR1 KGHSH and CDR2 LQKENI. Trimming shortened V by 2 bases and J by 9 bases, and 14 bases separated the two germline ends. CDR3 sequence: CASSPSTRGSSPLHF. The CDR3 coding sequence is TGTGCCAGCTCACCAAGCACCCGCGGCAGTTCACCCCTCCACTTT.

The table lists this clone with a count of one. This chain uses TRBV6-6 with TRBJ2-3; 8 bases agree with TRBD2. The CDR3 runs to 15 residues. The V segment lost 6 bases and the J segment 4 bases; nucleotides outside the gene matches: 9. From germline, CDR1 is MNHNY and CDR2 SVGAGI (reference sequence). The CDR3 coding sequence is TGTGCCAGCAGGCCAAGCGGGGGTAGGTCAGATACGCAGTATTTT. This codes for CASRPSGGRSDTQYF.

This clone was detected once. The V gene is TRBV5-4, the J gene TRBJ2-3, with D unclear. Germline CDR1 reads SGHNT; CDR2 reads YYREEE (reference sequence). V lost 4 bases, J lost 0 bases, and 6 bases lay in between. CDR3 length: 13 amino acids. The CDR3 DNA sequence: TGTGCCAGCAGCCCCCCGAGCACAGATACGCAGTATTTT. Its translation is CASSPPSTDTQYF.

The chain couples TRBV7-3 to TRBJ2-1, with 7 bases that match TRBD2. Germline CDR1 SGHTA, CDR2 FQGTGA. The CDR3 sequence is 14 residues long. The V and J ends lost 8 bases and 7 bases, in that order; junction bases with no gene match: 11. CDR3 in DNA: TGTGCCAGCGCTGGGGGAGGGCCAGGAAATGAGCAGTTCTTC. Amino acid sequence: CASAGGGPGNEQFF. The full variable domain, in which reference TRBV7-3 and TRBJ2-1 provide the parts outside the CDR3, is GAGVSQTPSNKVTEKGKYVELRCDPISGHTALYWYRQSLGQGPEFLIYFQGTGAADDSGLPNDRFFAVRPEGSVSTLKIQRTERGDSAVYLCASAGGGPGNEQFFGPGTRLTVL.

The chain couples TRBV27 to TRBJ2-2; TRBD1 is a possible D gene (6 bases). The CDR3 covers 15 residues. Germline V CDR1 and CDR2: MNHEY, SMNVEV (reference sequence). V shed 2 bases and J shed 2 bases, with 9 bases lying between them. The chain's CDR3 is CASSLVRGNTGELFF. Here the CDR3 DNA reads TGTGCCAGCAGTTTAGTCAGGGGAAACACCGGGGAGCTGTTTTTT.

In its sample, this clone was seen a few times. The rearrangement links TRBV4-1 to TRBJ1-1; the match to TRBD1 covers 7 bases. After removal of 1 base from V and 1 base from J, the junction contained 9 bases not matched to a gene. Germline CDR1 reads MGHRA; CDR2 reads YSYEKL. There are 17 residues in the CDR3. CDR3 loop: CASSQGRRGQSNTEAFF. The CDR3 region has the DNA TGCGCCAGCAGCCAAGGCAGGAGGGGACAGTCGAACACTGAAGCTTTCTTT.

To note about this clone: Other DNA sequences from this sample encode an identical CDR3 as well. The genes are TRBV3-1 (or the pseudogene TRBV3-2) and TRBJ2-7; D is ambiguous. V gave up 0 bases and J gave up 4 bases, with 4 bases separating them. The CDR3 runs 12 residues. Germline V gene sequence: CDR1 LGHDT, CDR2 YNNKEL (reference sequence). CDR3 residues: CASSQDSYEQYF. The CDR3 nucleotides read TGTGCCAGCAGCCAAGACTCGTACGAGCAGTACTTC.

This clone has a single count. The rearrangement uses TRBV10-1 and TRBJ1-2, with 7 bases lining up with TRBD1. The J segment lost 4 bases and the V segment lost 5 bases, leaving 4 bases of the junction unmatched. Germline V gives CDR1 WNHNN, CDR2 SYGVQD (reference sequence). This CDR3 is built from 13 residues. The CDR3 region has the DNA TGCGCCAGCAGTCACGACAGGGCCTATGGCTACACCTTC. Translation: CASSHDRAYGYTF.

This chain joins TRBV5-1 and TRBJ2-3; D gene ambiguous. CDR1 SGHRS and CDR2 YFSETQ come from the germline V gene. This CDR3 is built from 12 residues. With 3 bases removed from V and 6 bases from J, the gap between germline ends came to 8 bases. The CDR3 region has the DNA TGCGCCAGCAGCTCTAGGTCGGATACGCAGTATTTT. Residues: CASSSRSDTQYF.

V usage is TRBV7-3 and J usage is TRBJ1-1; D unresolved. This CDR3 is 13 amino acids long. Germline CDR1 SGHTA, CDR2 FQGTGA. The V end was cut by 6 bases, the J end by 4 bases, with 12 bases between. CDR3 sequence reads: CASSQQSSTEAFF. In DNA, the CDR3 is TGTGCCAGCAGTCAACAGAGTAGCACTGAAGCTTTCTTT.

V and J are TRBV5-1 and TRBJ2-6, with 11 bases aligning to TRBD1. Germline V lookup: CDR1 SGHRS, CDR2 YFSETQ. The CDR3 extends over 17 amino acids. Trimming at V came to 4 bases and at J to 4 bases, leaving 7 bases not matched to a gene. DNA of the CDR3: TGCGCCAGCAGCCCAGGACAGGGGGCATGGGGGGCCAACGTCCTGACTTTC. Amino acids: CASSPGQGAWGANVLTF.

V gene TRBV5-6 combines with J gene TRBJ2-3; 7 bases align to TRBD1. J lost 1 base, V lost 4 bases, and 9 bases had no gene match. Germline CDR1 and CDR2: SGHDT and YYEEEE. The CDR3 runs 16 residues. The CDR3 here is CASSQPGGYGTDTQYF. The DNA of the CDR3 is TGTGCCAGCAGCCAGCCAGGGGGATATGGCACAGATACGCAGTATTTT.

The gene calls are TRBV11-2 and TRBJ2-2, with 8 bases matching TRBD2. Germline V CDR1 and CDR2: SGHAT, FQNNGV. V lost 0 bases and J lost 0; bases outside the gene matches: 3. The CDR3 runs 17 residues. In DNA, the CDR3 is TGTGCCAGCAGCTTAGACCTACTAGCGGCGAACACCGGGGAGCTGTTTTTT. Residues: CASSLDLLAANTGELFF.

The chain is built from TRBV20-1 and TRBJ1-2; D gene ambiguous. This CDR3 comprises 10 residues. Germline V CDR1 and CDR2: DFQATT, SNEGSKA (reference sequence). The V gene lost 6 bases and the J gene lost 3 bases, with 5 bases spanning the gap. CDR3: CSAPHYGYTF. The CDR3 DNA sequence: TGCAGTGCCCCTCACTATGGCTACACCTTC.

The CDR3 loop reads CASRRTVNTEAFF. DNA of the CDR3: TGTGCCAGCAGGCGGACAGTTAACACTGAAGCTTTCTTT. J is TRBJ1-1 and V is TRBV12-3 or TRBV12-4; the D gene is possibly TRBD1 (6 bases). CDR3 size: 13 residues. Trimming removed 6 bases from V and 2 bases from J, with 10 bases in between.

In this sample, this clone turned up once. The chain uses TRBV10-3 and TRBJ2-7; 8 nucleotides match TRBD2. Per germline, CDR1 ENHRY and CDR2 SYGVKD. The CDR3 runs 15 residues. The V and J ends lost 0 bases and 7 bases, in that order; junction bases with no gene match: 8. CDR3 loop: CAISESGQRGWEQYF. CDR3 coding DNA: TGTGCCATCAGTGAGTCTGGACAGCGGGGGTGGGAGCAGTACTTC.

The chain is built from TRBV4-2 and TRBJ2-7; possible D gene TRBD2, 5 bases. Trimming cost V 0 bases and J 4 bases, with 13 bases left between them. Germline V lookup: CDR1 LGHNA, CDR2 YNFKEQ. The CDR3 length is 15 residues. CDR3 nucleotides: TGTGCCAGCAGCCAAGATTCCGCTAGCAGTTACGAGCAGTACTTC. Its protein product is CASSQDSASSYEQYF.

The chain carries TRBV2 and TRBJ1-1; 7 nucleotides match TRBD1. V trimming: 5 bases; J trimming: 9 bases; junction bases outside the gene matches: 9. Germline lookup yields CDR1 SNHLY and CDR2 FYNNEI. This CDR3 spans 13 amino acids. The CDR3 reads CASSIRTGGKAFF. CDR3 bases: TGTGCCAGCAGTATAAGGACAGGTGGTAAAGCTTTCTTT.

This clone came up once. Other DNA sequences in this sample translate to the same CDR3. The V gene is TRBV12-3 or TRBV12-4, the J gene TRBJ2-2; D unresolved. The V gene lost 6 bases and the J gene lost 7 bases, with 6 bases spanning the gap. The CDR3 consists of 11 residues. CDR3 region: CASSLSGELFF. The CDR3 coding sequence is TGTGCCAGCAGCCTAAGCGGGGAGCTGTTTTTT.

V usage is TRBV30 and J usage is TRBJ1-1, with a tentative D call TRBD1 (5 bases). This CDR3 is built from 14 residues. Germline CDR1 is GTSNPN and CDR2 is SVGIG (reference sequence). Trimming removed 2 bases from V and 3 bases from J, with 13 bases in between. The CDR3 DNA reads as TGTGCCTGGAGTCGGGCAGGGTCGGACACTGAAGCTTTCTTT. Its translation: CAWSRAGSDTEAFF.

V usage is TRBV30 and J usage is TRBJ1-3; D not certain. The CDR3 runs 12 residues. V lost 2 bases and J 10 bases, leaving 12 bases between the germline ends. The germline V gene encodes CDR1 GTSNPN and CDR2 SVGIG (reference sequence). The DNA of the CDR3 is TGTGCCTGGAGTCCCGCCCAGAGGACCATATATTTT. Its protein is CAWSPAQRTIYF.

This chain joins TRBV19 and TRBJ2-6; a possible D gene is TRBD2 (5 bases). This CDR3 is 17 amino acids long. Germline V gene sequence: CDR1 LNHDA, CDR2 SQIVND (reference sequence). V lost 7 bases to trimming and J lost 1 base, with 17 bases between them. CDR3 loop: CASKPRRGGSGANVLTF. The CDR3 DNA sequence: TGTGCCAGTAAACCCCGGCGCGGCGGGTCTGGGGCCAACGTCCTGACTTTC.

Points on this clone: One junction end does not reproduce the germline sequence, and a read error may be involved. The chain employs TRBV10-3 and TRBJ1-5; D unclear. The CDR3 has 13 residues. The germline V gene has CDR1 ENHRY and CDR2 SYGVKD. The DNA for the CDR3 is TGTGCCATCAGTGAGTTTAGCTATCAGCCCCAGCATTTT. Its translation is CAISEFSYQPQHF.